These 14 T cell receptor beta chains were sequenced from one sample in a study of identical twins. One entry per CDR3 protein, called by TCRdb with MiXCR from the 5' RACE reads. The sample holds some 330,000 distinct CDR3 sequences, 7% to 9.5% seen once. The sequenced sample consisted of naive T cells sorted from blood. The receptors were gathered from a woman in her fifties or sixties in good health.

There are many counts of this clonotype. V and J are TRBV3-1 and TRBJ2-1, with D maybe TRBD2 (5 bases). CDR1 is LGHDT, CDR2 YNNKEL, per germline (reference sequence). Deletions cut 0 bases from V and 4 bases from J, with 10 bases between. The CDR3 sequence is 15 residues long. This chain's CDR3 is CASSQDRGGYNEQFF. In DNA, the CDR3 is TGTGCCAGCAGCCAAGATCGAGGCGGGTACAATGAGCAGTTCTTC.

This clonotype was seen more than once but under ten times. J is TRBJ2-1 and V is TRBV29-1; D is unclear. The length of the CDR3 is 10 residues. Germline loops: CDR1 SQVTM, CDR2 ANQGSEA. V lost 7 bases to trimming and J lost 6 bases, with 7 bases between them. This CDR3 is CSARLNEQFF. In DNA form, the CDR3 reads TGCAGCGCCAGGCTCAATGAGCAGTTCTTC.

This clonotype was counted between two and nine times. The chain is built from TRBV20-1 and TRBJ2-3; tentatively, D is TRBD1 (6 bases). Per germline, CDR1 DFQATT and CDR2 SNEGSKA (reference sequence). The germline V and J ends were trimmed by 3 bases and 7 bases, with 17 bases remaining between them. The CDR3 covers 14 residues. DNA for the CDR3: TGCAGTGCTAGTAAGGACAGCATCCAATATACGCAGTATTTT. It is translated as CSASKDSIQYTQYF.

This sequence joins TRBV15 and TRBJ2-3; the match to TRBD2 covers 10 bases. The germline CDR1 and CDR2 sequences are LNHNV and YYDKDF (reference sequence). The CDR3 consists of 18 residues. The junction had 8 bases not matched to a gene; V was cut back by 2 bases and J by 0 bases. The CDR3, as DNA: TGTGCCACCAGCAGATCCGTCATGACTAGCGGGAGCACAGATACGCAGTATTTT. Amino acids: CATSRSVMTSGSTDTQYF.

The table lists this clonotype with a few counts. This CDR3 is CASSSGTGIREQYF. The CDR3 DNA reads TGTGCCAGCAGCTCCGGGACAGGCATCCGGGAGCAGTACTTC. This chain joins TRBV11-3 and TRBJ2-7; 8 positions agree with TRBD1. The CDR3 is 14 residues long. CDR1 is SGHNT and CDR2 is YENEEA in the germline V gene. V lost 4 bases and J lost 7; bases outside the gene matches: 9.

In this sample, this clonotype turned up many times. The chain carries TRBV5-1 and TRBJ2-1; 14 bases agree with TRBD2. After removal of 3 bases from V and 7 bases from J, the junction contained 9 bases not matched to a gene. Germline V gives CDR1 SGHRS, CDR2 YFSETQ. This CDR3 has 17 residues. The chain's CDR3 is CASSSKGLAGVGNEQFF. The CDR3 bases are TGCGCCAGCAGCTCCAAGGGACTAGCGGGAGTAGGAAATGAGCAGTTCTTC.

The sample holds many counts of this clonotype. The chain combines TRBV12-3 or TRBV12-4 with TRBJ2-3, with 8 bases that match TRBD1. This CDR3 spans 15 amino acids. J lost 4 bases, V lost 3 bases, and 6 bases had no gene match. The CDR3 here is CASSFTRGRADTQYF. Written as DNA, the CDR3 is TGTGCCAGCAGTTTTACCAGGGGGCGCGCAGATACGCAGTATTTT.

This clonotype was recorded many times. The rearrangement links TRBV20-1 to TRBJ2-3, with D hard to call. The CDR3 has 15 residues. Per germline, CDR1 DFQATT and CDR2 SNEGSKA (reference sequence). The V end lost 5 bases, the J end lost 2 bases, and 17 bases lay between the germline ends. The CDR3 sequence is CSASVAAGPTDTQYF. The CDR3 DNA sequence: TGCAGTGCTTCCGTGGCAGCTGGGCCCACAGATACGCAGTATTTT.

This clonotype has ten or more counts. The rearrangement joins TRBV20-1 to TRBJ1-6, with TRBD1 identical over 9 bases. Germline V CDR1 and CDR2: DFQATT, SNEGSKA (reference sequence). This CDR3 is built from 14 residues. Trimming at V came to 5 bases and at J to 10 bases, leaving 9 bases not matched to a gene. Written as DNA, the CDR3 is TGCAGTGCTGGAGTGGGACAGGGTGGGTCACCCCTCCACTTT. Translation gives CSAGVGQGGSPLHF.

Only a few counts were recorded for this clonotype. The V call is TRBV29-1, the J call TRBJ2-5; 11 bases line up with TRBD2. The V and J ends lost 1 base and 5 bases, in that order; junction bases with no gene match: 6. The CDR3 length is 15 residues. The germline CDR1 and CDR2 sequences are SQVTM and ANQGSEA. DNA for the CDR3: TGCAGCGTTGAAGCGCTAGCGGGAGGTTTGGAGACCCAGTACTTC. The encoded protein is CSVEALAGGLETQYF. The full variable domain, rest sourced from reference TRBV29-1 and TRBJ2-5, is SAVISQKPSRDICQRGTSLTIQCQVDSQVTMMFWYRQQPGQSLTLIATANQGSEATYESGFVIDKFPISRPNLTFSTLTVSNMSPEDSSIYLCSVEALAGGLETQYFGPGTRLLVL.

The rearrangement uses TRBV24-1 and TRBJ2-1; tentative D call: TRBD2 (5 bases). The V end was cut by 2 bases, the J end by 16 bases, with 17 bases between. This CDR3 is 13 amino acids long. Germline lookup yields CDR1 KGHDR and CDR2 SFDVKD. The CDR3 protein is CATSDSTMRLFFF. For the CDR3, the DNA is TGTGCCACCAGTGATTCGACTATGAGACTATTTTTCTTC.

This clonotype has more than one count but fewer than ten. The J gene is TRBJ2-5, the V gene TRBV5-6, with 9 bases that match TRBD2. Germline-derived CDR1 and CDR2 are SGHDT and YYEEEE. This CDR3 has 15 amino acids. Losses at the gene ends were 0 bases for V and 2 bases for J; bases not matched to a gene: 2. The CDR3 reads CASSLAAGGQETQYF. The CDR3 DNA is TGTGCCAGCAGCTTGGCGGCGGGAGGGCAAGAGACCCAGTACTTC.

This clonotype was seen more than once but under ten times. The chain carries TRBV20-1 and TRBJ2-1; TRBD2 is a possible D gene (6 bases). Germline loops: CDR1 DFQATT, CDR2 SNEGSKA (reference sequence). V dropped 4 bases and J dropped 4 bases, with 14 bases sitting between them. The CDR3 runs to 14 residues. The CDR3 region is CSANPGTGYNEQFF. The CDR3 bases are TGCAGTGCTAACCCGGGGACTGGATACAATGAGCAGTTCTTC.

This clonotype has a handful of counts. The chain employs TRBV12-3 or TRBV12-4 and TRBJ2-7; 7 bases align to TRBD1. V gave up 4 bases and J gave up 5 bases; unmatched junction bases: 2. This CDR3 contains 12 residues. In DNA, the CDR3 is TGTGCCAGCAGTTCACAGGGGAACGAGCAGTACGTC. This encodes CASSSQGNEQYV.